This is a list of T cell receptor beta chains from one sample in a study of PD-L1 blockade in urothelial cancer. Here immunoSEQ multiplex PCR was the method, and the copy in TCRdb shows in-frame clones only, minus some. In the table there are about 43,000 clones, roughly 91% of which are singletons. Sample: PBMCs, taken around atezolizumab (anti-PD-L1) treatment. Receptors were obtained from a woman in her sixties with urothelial cancer. Both conserved end residues are part of each CDR3. A D gene is named only where the DNA matches it firmly. Size is omitted from some rows. Given values are once, few, many or a class for expanded clones.

v_gene	d_gene	j_gene	abundance	CDR3aa	CDR3nt
TRBV7-2	TRBD1	TRBJ2-5	NA	CASSFRDRQETQYF	TGTGCCAGCAGCTTTCGGGACAGACAAGAGACCCAGTACTTC
TRBV4-1	NA	TRBJ2-5	NA	CASSQDFGRAQETQYF	TGCGCCAGCAGCCAAGATTTCGGCAGGGCCCAAGAGACCCAGTACTTC
TRBV5-5	NA	TRBJ2-5	NA	CASRTSPGFQETQYF	TGTGCCAGCAGGACTTCCCCCGGGTTCCAAGAGACCCAGTACTTC
TRBV5-4	NA	TRBJ1-1	NA	CASSLARAPLAFF	TGTGCCAGCAGCTTGGCCCGAGCTCCTCTCGCTTTCTTT
TRBV25-1	TRBD1	TRBJ1-4	NA	CASNTGTVNEKLFF	TGTGCCAGCAACACCGGGACAGTTAATGAAAAACTGTTTTTT
TRBV5-1	NA	TRBJ2-1	NA	CASSPREGAQDNEQFF	TGCGCCAGCAGCCCCCGAGAGGGTGCCCAGGACAATGAGCAGTTCTTC
TRBV5-1	NA	TRBJ2-2	NA	CASSWSQGSGELFF	TGCGCCAGCAGCTGGTCTCAGGGTTCCGGGGAGCTGTTTTTT
TRBV7-2	TRBD2	TRBJ2-2	NA	CASSPGTSGALGELFF	TGTGCCAGCAGTCCCGGGACTAGCGGGGCCCTCGGGGAGCTGTTTTTT
TRBV11-2	NA	TRBJ2-4	NA	CASSPLNIQYF	TGTGCCAGCAGCCCCCTTAACATTCAGTACTTC
TRBV5-4	TRBD1	TRBJ1-2	NA	CASSFAGGFPIYGYTF	TGTGCCAGCAGCTTTGCAGGGGGTTTTCCAATTTATGGCTACACCTTC
TRBV4-3	TRBD2	TRBJ2-1	NA	CASSRLAGGYNEQFF	TGCGCCAGCAGCCGTCTAGCGGGGGGATACAATGAGCAGTTCTTC
TRBV6-1	TRBD1	TRBJ1-6	NA	CASSVRGLGASPLHF	TGTGCCAGCAGTGTCAGGGGGCTGGGGGCTTCACCCCTCCACTTT
TRBV7-2	TRBD1	TRBJ1-2	NA	CASSLKDRGGDGYTF	TGTGCCAGCAGCTTAAAGGACAGGGGAGGAGATGGCTACACCTTC
TRBV7-9	NA	TRBJ2-7	NA	CASSLLSTYEQYF	TGTGCCAGCAGCCTGCTATCCACCTACGAGCAGTACTTC
TRBV5-1	TRBD1	TRBJ1-1	NA	CASSLDGTGYTEAFF	TGCGCCAGCAGCTTGGACGGGACAGGGTACACTGAAGCTTTCTTT
TRBV19	TRBD1	TRBJ1-1	NA	CASKSQGLWNTEAFF	TGTGCCAGTAAATCACAGGGGTTATGGAACACTGAAGCTTTCTTT
TRBV5-1	NA	TRBJ1-1	NA	CASSEYRDMNTEAFF	TGCGCCAGCAGCGAGTACCGGGATATGAACACTGAAGCTTTCTTT
TRBV5-1	NA	TRBJ2-5	NA	CASSSQRTETQYF	TGCGCCAGCAGTTCACAACGCACAGAGACCCAGTACTTC
TRBV29-1	NA	TRBJ1-1	NA	CSVAREGTEAFF	TGCAGCGTTGCCAGGGAGGGCACTGAAGCTTTCTTT
TRBV6-6	TRBD1	TRBJ2-7	NA	CASSGQDAYEQYF	TGTGCCAGCAGCGGACAGGACGCCTACGAGCAGTACTTC
TRBV11-1	NA	TRBJ2-2	NA	CASSPPGFGELFF	TGTGCCAGCAGCCCGCCGGGTTTTGGGGAGCTGTTTTTT
TRBV7-2	NA	TRBJ2-3	NA	CASSVFGVAADTQYF	TGTGCCAGCAGCGTTTTCGGGGTCGCTGCAGATACGCAGTATTTT
TRBV29-1	TRBD1	TRBJ1-1	once	CSGEQGAGNTEAFF	TGCAGCGGAGAACAGGGGGCTGGGAACACTGAAGCTTTCTTT
TRBV11-2	NA	TRBJ2-5	NA	CASSFSGQQETQYF	TGTGCCAGCAGCTTTAGCGGCCAACAAGAGACCCAGTACTTC
TRBV2	TRBD2	TRBJ2-1	NA	CASTNSGGADEQFF	TGTGCCAGCACGAATAGCGGGGGGGCCGATGAGCAGTTCTTC
TRBV11-2	NA	TRBJ2-5	NA	CASSLTRALVETQYF	TGTGCCAGCAGCTTAACGCGGGCGCTTGTGGAGACCCAGTACTTC
TRBV19	TRBD1	TRBJ1-5	NA	CASRGQTVNQPQHF	TGTGCCAGCAGGGGACAGACAGTCAATCAGCCCCAGCATTTT
TRBV28	NA	TRBJ2-7	NA	CASSARTPTYEQYF	TGTGCCAGCAGTGCCAGGACACCGACCTACGAGCAGTACTTC
TRBV6-6	TRBD1	TRBJ1-2	NA	CASRPGTGNGYTF	TGTGCCAGCAGACCCGGGACAGGGAATGGCTACACCTTC
TRBV7-2	TRBD2	TRBJ2-3	once	CASSQTSGASTDTQYF	TGTGCCAGCAGCCAGACTAGCGGGGCTAGCACAGATACGCAGTATTTT
TRBV4-2	NA	TRBJ2-5	NA	CASSQDRSQGGTQYF	TGTGCCAGCAGCCAAGATCGGTCCCAGGGTGGGACCCAGTACTTC
TRBV7-8	NA	TRBJ2-1	NA	CASSLDYPNRPSYNEQFF	TGTGCCAGCAGCTTAGACTACCCAAACCGACCTTCCTACAATGAGCAGTTCTTC
TRBV9	TRBD1	TRBJ1-6	NA	CASSVTPQTGVNSPLHF	TGTGCCAGCAGCGTCACCCCGCAAACAGGGGTGAATTCACCCCTCCACTTT
TRBV5-1	TRBD1	TRBJ1-3	once	CASSLVATGAGNTIYF	TGCGCCAGCAGCTTGGTCGCGACAGGGGCTGGAAACACCATATATTTT
TRBV7-9	NA	TRBJ1-4	once	CASRGAFGTNEKLFF	TGTGCCAGCAGAGGGGCCTTTGGAACTAATGAAAAACTGTTTTTT
TRBV5-6	TRBD1	TRBJ1-1	once	CASIRDRLNTEAFF	TGTGCCAGCATCAGGGACAGATTGAACACTGAAGCTTTCTTT
TRBV6-5	TRBD1	TRBJ1-2	few	CASSPQPGGGYGYTF	TGTGCCAGCAGCCCGCAGCCAGGGGGTGGCTATGGCTACACCTTC
TRBV2	NA	TRBJ1-2	NA	CASSGAGIGYGYTF	TGTGCCAGCAGTGGGGCAGGGATTGGGTATGGCTACACCTTC
TRBV4-1	TRBD2	TRBJ2-2	once	CASSQGVAGGPTGELFF	TGCGCCAGCAGCCAAGGGGTAGCGGGAGGGCCCACCGGGGAGCTGTTTTTT
TRBV5-4	NA	TRBJ2-4	once	CASSLVGSQGYKNIQYF	TGTGCCAGCAGCTTGGTGGGTAGCCAGGGCTACAAAAACATTCAGTACTTC
TRBV5-4	NA	TRBJ1-2	NA	CASSLGLGGYTF	TGTGCCAGCAGCTTGGGTCTCGGTGGCTACACCTTC
TRBV5-1	TRBD2	TRBJ2-1	NA	CASTAIAGGPGNEQFF	TGCGCCAGCACGGCGATAGCGGGGGGGCCCGGCAATGAGCAGTTCTTC
TRBV5-4	NA	TRBJ1-2	NA	CASSSAGLGFNYGYTF	TGTGCCAGCAGCTCCGCCGGACTTGGTTTTAACTATGGCTACACCTTC
TRBV6-1	NA	TRBJ1-4	NA	CASSEASGSLGEKLFF	TGTGCCAGCAGTGAAGCTTCGGGGTCTTTAGGGGAAAAACTGTTTTTT
TRBV2	NA	TRBJ2-2	NA	CASSERSGGGDTGELFF	TGTGCCAGCAGTGAGAGGTCGGGGGGCGGCGACACCGGGGAGCTGTTTTTT
TRBV28	NA	TRBJ2-7	NA	CASSLGALADRNF	TGTGCCAGCAGTTTGGGGGCCTTGGCGGATAGAAACTTC
TRBV10-3	TRBD1	TRBJ2-5	once	CAIRSGQGQETQYF	TGTGCCATCAGGTCTGGACAGGGGCAAGAGACCCAGTACTTC
TRBV6-5	TRBD2	TRBJ2-1	NA	CASSSGLAGYNEQFF	TGTGCCAGCAGTTCCGGACTAGCGGGCTACAATGAGCAGTTCTTC
TRBV5-1	NA	TRBJ2-7	once	CASSPGEVSPYEQYF	TGCGCCAGCAGCCCCGGGGAGGTCTCCCCCTACGAGCAGTACTTC
TRBV27	NA	TRBJ2-7	NA	CASPGPRGANYEQYF	TGTGCCTCACCGGGGCCCCGGGGGGCCAACTACGAGCAGTACTTC
TRBV18	TRBD1	TRBJ2-2	NA	CASSATTGGYTGELFF	TGTGCCAGCTCAGCGACGACAGGGGGCTACACCGGGGAGCTGTTTTTT
TRBV7-2	NA	TRBJ1-2	NA	CASSFRTRLANYGYTF	TGTGCCAGCAGCTTTAGGACAAGGCTAGCTAACTATGGCTACACCTTC
TRBV19	TRBD2	TRBJ2-3	few	CADGLAVTDTQYF	TGTGCCGATGGACTAGCGGTCACAGATACGCAGTATTTT
TRBV19	NA	TRBJ2-1	NA	CASSAVAAPTDEQFF	TGTGCCAGTAGTGCCGTAGCGGCCCCCACCGATGAGCAGTTCTTC
TRBV7-9	TRBD1	TRBJ2-7	NA	CASSLGQGAWYEQYF	TGTGCCAGCAGCTTGGGACAGGGGGCTTGGTACGAGCAGTACTTC
TRBV10-3	TRBD1	TRBJ1-2	NA	CASRGTGADYGYTF	TGTGCCTCGAGGGGGACAGGAGCGGACTATGGCTACACCTTC
TRBV7-9	NA	TRBJ2-5	NA	CASSLVGGQETQYF	TGTGCCAGCAGCTTAGTTGGCGGACAAGAGACCCAGTACTTC
TRBV7-8	TRBD2	TRBJ2-5	NA	CASSLQQTSPQETQYF	TGTGCCAGCAGCTTACAACAGACTAGCCCTCAAGAGACCCAGTACTTC
TRBV19	NA	TRBJ1-5	NA	CASSIGIGNNQPQHF	TGTGCCAGTAGTATCGGGATAGGGAACAATCAGCCCCAGCATTTT